The clone carrying this T cell receptor beta chain was found once. Its specificity is not known. Primers: 60 Vbeta forward and 13 Jbeta reverse. Repertoires were generated with immunoSEQ multiplex PCR, while TCRdb's copy carries only in-frame clones and drops some. The sample lists 100,000 or so clones; over 75% were seen once. The entry originates in a study of cytomegalovirus exposure and HLA in healthy donors. Broader study findings: Earlier results showed most TCR beta V segments being productive about 90% or about 30% of the time.

The sequence derives from a man between 35 and 55 years old in good health and CMV-seropositive. The specimen sequenced was PBMCs.

The CDR3 spells CASSLESAYEQYF. The DNA for the CDR3 is TGCGCCAGCAGCTTGGAGTCGGCCTACGAGCAGTACTTC. The V call is TRBV5-1, the J call TRBJ2-7; no clear D. The CDR3 runs 13 residues. Germline CDR1 SGHRS, CDR2 YFSETQ. Trimming took off 0 bases at V and 2 bases at J, with 6 bases between the two ends.